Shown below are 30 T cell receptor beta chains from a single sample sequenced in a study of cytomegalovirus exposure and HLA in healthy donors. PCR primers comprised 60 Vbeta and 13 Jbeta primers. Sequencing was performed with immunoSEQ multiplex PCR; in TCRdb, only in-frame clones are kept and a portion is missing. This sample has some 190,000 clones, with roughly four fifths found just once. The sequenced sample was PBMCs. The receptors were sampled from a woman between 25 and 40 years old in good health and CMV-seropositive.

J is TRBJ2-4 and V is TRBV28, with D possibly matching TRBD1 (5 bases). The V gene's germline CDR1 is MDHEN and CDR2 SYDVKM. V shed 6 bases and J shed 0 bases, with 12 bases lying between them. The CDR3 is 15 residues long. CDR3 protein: CASSQTDLAKNIQYF. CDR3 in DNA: TGTGCCAGCAGCCAGACAGATTTAGCCAAAAACATTCAGTACTTC.

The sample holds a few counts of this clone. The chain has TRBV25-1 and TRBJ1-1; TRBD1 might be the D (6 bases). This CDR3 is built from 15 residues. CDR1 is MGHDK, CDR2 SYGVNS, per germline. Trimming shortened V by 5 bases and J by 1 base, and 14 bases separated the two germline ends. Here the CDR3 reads CASSITGPGNTEAFF. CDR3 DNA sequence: TGTGCCAGCAGTATCACAGGGCCCGGGAACACTGAAGCTTTCTTT. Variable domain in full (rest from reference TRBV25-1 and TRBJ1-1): EADIYQTPRYLVIGTGKKITLECSQTMGHDKMYWYQQDPGMELHLIHYSYGVNSTEKGDLSSESTVSRIRTEHFPLTLESARPSHTSQYLCASSITGPGNTEAFFGQGTRLTVV.

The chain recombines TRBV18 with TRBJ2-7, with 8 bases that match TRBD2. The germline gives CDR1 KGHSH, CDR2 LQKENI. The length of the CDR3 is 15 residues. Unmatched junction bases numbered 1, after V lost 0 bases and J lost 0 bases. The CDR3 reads CASSPPTSGSYEQYF. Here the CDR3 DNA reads TGTGCCAGCTCACCACCCACTAGCGGCTCCTACGAGCAGTACTTC.

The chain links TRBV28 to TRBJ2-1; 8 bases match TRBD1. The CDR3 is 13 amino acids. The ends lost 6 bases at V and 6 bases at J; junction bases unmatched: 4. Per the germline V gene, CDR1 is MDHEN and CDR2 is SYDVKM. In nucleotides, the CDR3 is TGTGCCAGCAGCCAGGGGGCTCGCAATGAGCAGTTCTTC. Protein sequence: CASSQGARNEQFF.

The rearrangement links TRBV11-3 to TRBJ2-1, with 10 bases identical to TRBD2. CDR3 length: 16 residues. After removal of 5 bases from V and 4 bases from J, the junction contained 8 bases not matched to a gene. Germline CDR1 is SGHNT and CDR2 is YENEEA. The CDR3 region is CASSPRIAGGYNEQFF. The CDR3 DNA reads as TGTGCCAGCAGCCCCCGTATAGCGGGAGGTTACAATGAGCAGTTCTTC.

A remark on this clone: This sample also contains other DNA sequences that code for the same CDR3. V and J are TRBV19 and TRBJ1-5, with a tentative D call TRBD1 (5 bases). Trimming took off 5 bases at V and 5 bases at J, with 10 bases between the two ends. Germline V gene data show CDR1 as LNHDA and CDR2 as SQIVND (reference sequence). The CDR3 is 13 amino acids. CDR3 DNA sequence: TGTGCCAGTAGTTCGACAGCAGATCAGCCCCAGCATTTT. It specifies CASSSTADQPQHF.

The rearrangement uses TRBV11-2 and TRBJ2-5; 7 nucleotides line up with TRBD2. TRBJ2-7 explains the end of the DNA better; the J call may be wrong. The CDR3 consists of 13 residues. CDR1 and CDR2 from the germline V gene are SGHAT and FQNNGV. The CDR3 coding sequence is TGTGCCAGCAGCCCGACGGGGGGTTACGAGCAGTACTTC. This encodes CASSPTGGYEQYF.

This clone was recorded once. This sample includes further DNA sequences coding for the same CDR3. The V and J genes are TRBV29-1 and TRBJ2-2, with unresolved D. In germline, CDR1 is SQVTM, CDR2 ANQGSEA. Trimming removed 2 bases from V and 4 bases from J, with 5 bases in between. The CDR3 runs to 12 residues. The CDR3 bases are TGCAGCGTTGAACAGGCCACCGGGGAGCTGTTTTTT. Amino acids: CSVEQATGELFF.

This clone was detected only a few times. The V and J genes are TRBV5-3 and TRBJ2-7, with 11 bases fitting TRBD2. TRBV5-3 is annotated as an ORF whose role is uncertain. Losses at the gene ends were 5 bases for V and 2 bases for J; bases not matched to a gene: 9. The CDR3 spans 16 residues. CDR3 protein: CARSPPLAGDTYEQYF. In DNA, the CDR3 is TGTGCCAGAAGTCCGCCACTAGCGGGAGATACCTACGAGCAGTACTTC.

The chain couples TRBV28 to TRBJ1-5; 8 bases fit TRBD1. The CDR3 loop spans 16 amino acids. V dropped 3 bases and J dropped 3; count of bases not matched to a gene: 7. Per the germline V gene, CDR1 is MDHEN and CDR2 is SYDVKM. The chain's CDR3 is CASSFGRGPLNQPQHF. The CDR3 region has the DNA TGTGCCAGCAGTTTTGGCAGGGGGCCCCTCAATCAGCCCCAGCATTTT.

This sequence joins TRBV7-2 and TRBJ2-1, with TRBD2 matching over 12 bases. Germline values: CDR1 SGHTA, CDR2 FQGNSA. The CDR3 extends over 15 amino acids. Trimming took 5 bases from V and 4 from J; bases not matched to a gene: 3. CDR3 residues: CASSRGLAGYNEQFF. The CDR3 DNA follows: TGTGCCAGCAGCCGCGGACTAGCGGGGTACAATGAGCAGTTCTTC.

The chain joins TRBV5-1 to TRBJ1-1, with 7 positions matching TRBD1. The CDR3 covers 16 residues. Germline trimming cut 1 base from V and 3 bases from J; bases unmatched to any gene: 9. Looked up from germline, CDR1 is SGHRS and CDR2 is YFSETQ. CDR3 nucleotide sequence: TGCGCCAGCAGCTTGCGCCGGGACAGTCTCGACACTGAAGCTTTCTTT. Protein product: CASSLRRDSLDTEAFF.

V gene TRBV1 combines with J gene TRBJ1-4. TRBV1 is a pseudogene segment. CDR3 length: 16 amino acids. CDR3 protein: CTSSQAPVRRNEKLFF. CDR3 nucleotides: TGCACCAGCAGCCAAGCTCCTGTCCGGAGAAATGAAAAACTGTTTTTT.

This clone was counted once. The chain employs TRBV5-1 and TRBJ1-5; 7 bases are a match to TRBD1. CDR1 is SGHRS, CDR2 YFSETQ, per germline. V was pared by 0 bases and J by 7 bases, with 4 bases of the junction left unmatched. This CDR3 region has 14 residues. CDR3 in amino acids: CASSLEGAEQPQHF. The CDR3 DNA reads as TGCGCCAGCAGCTTGGAGGGGGCGGAACAGCCCCAGCATTTT.

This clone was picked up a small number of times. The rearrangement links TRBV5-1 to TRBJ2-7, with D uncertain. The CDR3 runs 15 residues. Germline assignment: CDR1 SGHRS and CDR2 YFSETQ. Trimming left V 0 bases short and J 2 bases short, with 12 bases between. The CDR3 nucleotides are TGCGCCAGCAGCTTGGCCTCAGGATTAACCTACGAGCAGTACTTC. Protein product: CASSLASGLTYEQYF.

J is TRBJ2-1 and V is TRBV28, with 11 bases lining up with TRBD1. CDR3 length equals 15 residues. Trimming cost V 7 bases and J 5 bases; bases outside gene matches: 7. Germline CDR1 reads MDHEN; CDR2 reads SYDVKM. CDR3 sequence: CASKKGQGVDNEQFF. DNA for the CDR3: TGTGCCAGCAAGAAGGGACAGGGGGTGGACAATGAGCAGTTCTTC. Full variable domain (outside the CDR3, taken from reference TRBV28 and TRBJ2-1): DVKVTQSSRYLVKRTGEKVFLECVQDMDHENMFWYRQDPGLGLRLIYFSYDVKMKEKGDIPEGYSVSREKKERFSLILESASTNQTSMYLCASKKGQGVDNEQFFGPGTRLTVL.

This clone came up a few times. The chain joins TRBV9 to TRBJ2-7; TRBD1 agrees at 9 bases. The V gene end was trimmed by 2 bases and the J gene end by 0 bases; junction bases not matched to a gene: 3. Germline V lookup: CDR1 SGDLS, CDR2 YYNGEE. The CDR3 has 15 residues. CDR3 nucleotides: TGTGCCAGCAGCGTCGGGACAGGGCTCTCCTACGAGCAGTACTTC. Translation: CASSVGTGLSYEQYF. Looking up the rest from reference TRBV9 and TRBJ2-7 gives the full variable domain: DSGVTQTPKHLITATGQRVTLRCSPRSGDLSVYWYQQSLDQGLQFLIQYYNGEERAKGNILERFSAQQFPDLHSELNLSSLELGDSALYFCASSVGTGLSYEQYFGPGTRLTVT.

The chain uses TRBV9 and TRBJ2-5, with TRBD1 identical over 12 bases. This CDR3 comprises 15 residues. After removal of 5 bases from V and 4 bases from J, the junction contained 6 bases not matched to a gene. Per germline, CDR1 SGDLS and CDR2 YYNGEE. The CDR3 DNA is TGTGCCAGCAGTGCCGGGACAGGGGGCAGAGAGACCCAGTACTTC. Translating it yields CASSAGTGGRETQYF. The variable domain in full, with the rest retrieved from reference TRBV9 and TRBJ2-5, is DSGVTQTPKHLITATGQRVTLRCSPRSGDLSVYWYQQSLDQGLQFLIQYYNGEERAKGNILERFSAQQFPDLHSELNLSSLELGDSALYFCASSAGTGGRETQYFGPGTRLLVL.

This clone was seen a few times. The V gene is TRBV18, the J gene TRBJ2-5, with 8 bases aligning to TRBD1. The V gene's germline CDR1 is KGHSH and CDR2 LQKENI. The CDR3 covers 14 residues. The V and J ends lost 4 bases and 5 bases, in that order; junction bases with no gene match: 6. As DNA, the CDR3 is TGTGCCAGCTCACGCGACAGGGGAGGTGAGACCCAGTACTTC. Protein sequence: CASSRDRGGETQYF.

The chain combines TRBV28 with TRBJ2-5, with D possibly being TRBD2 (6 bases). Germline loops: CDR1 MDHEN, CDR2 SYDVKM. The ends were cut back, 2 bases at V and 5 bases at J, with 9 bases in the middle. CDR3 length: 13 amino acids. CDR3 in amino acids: CASSLAGLETQYF. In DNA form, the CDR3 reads TGTGCCAGCAGTTTAGCGGGACTGGAGACCCAGTACTTC.

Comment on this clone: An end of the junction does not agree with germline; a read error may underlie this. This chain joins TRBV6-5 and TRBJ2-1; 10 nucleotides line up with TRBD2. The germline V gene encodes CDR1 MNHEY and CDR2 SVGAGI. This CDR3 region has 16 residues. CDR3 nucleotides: TGTGCCAGCAGTTACTCGCCTAGCGGGAGCTACAATGAGCGGTTCTTC. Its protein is CASSYSPSGSYNERFF.

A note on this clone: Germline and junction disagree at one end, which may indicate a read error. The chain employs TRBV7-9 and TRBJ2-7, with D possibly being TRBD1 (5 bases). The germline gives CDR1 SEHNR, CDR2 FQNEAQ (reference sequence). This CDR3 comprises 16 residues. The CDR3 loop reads CSSSNGRQSYSYEQYF. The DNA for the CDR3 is TGTTCCAGCAGCAATGGGCGACAGAGCTACTCCTACGAGCAGTACTTC.

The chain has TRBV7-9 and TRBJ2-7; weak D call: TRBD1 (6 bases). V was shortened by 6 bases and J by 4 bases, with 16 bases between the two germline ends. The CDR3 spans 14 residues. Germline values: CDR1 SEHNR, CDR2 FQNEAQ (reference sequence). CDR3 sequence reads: CASSPGTTNYEQYF. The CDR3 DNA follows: TGTGCCAGCAGTCCTGGGACAACTAATTACGAGCAGTACTTC. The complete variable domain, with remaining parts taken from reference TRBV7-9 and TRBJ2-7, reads DTGVSQNPRHKITKRGQNVTFRCDPISEHNRLYWYRQTLGQGPEFLTYFQNEAQLEKSRLLSDRFSAERPKGSFSTLEIQRTEQGDSAMYLCASSPGTTNYEQYFGPGTRLTVT.

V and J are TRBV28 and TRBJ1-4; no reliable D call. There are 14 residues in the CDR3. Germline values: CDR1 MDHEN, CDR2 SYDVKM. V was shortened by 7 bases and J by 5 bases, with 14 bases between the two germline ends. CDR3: CASTLGRLNEKLFF. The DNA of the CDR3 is TGTGCCAGCACCCTGGGCAGGCTAAATGAAAAACTGTTTTTT.

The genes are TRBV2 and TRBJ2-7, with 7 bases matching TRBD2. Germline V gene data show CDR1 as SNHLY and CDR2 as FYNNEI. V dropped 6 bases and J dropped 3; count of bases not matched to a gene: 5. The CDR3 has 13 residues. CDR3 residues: CASRQLASYEQYF. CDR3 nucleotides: TGTGCCAGCAGGCAACTAGCGAGCTACGAGCAGTACTTC.

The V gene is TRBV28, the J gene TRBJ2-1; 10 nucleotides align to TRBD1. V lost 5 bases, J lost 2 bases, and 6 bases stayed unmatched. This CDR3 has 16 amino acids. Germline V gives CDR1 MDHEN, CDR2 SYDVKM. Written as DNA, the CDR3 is TGTGCCAGCAGTAGACAGGGGGCTTCAACCTACAATGAGCAGTTCTTC. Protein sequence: CASSRQGASTYNEQFF.

The CDR3 coding sequence is TGCGCCAGCAGCGCCCGAGAGGGAGGGATAAATGAGCAGTTCTTC. Translated: CASSAREGGINEQFF. V gene TRBV5-1 combines with J gene TRBJ2-1; 7 nucleotides agree with TRBD2. Germline values: CDR1 SGHRS, CDR2 YFSETQ. CDR3 length: 15 amino acids. V trimming: 4 bases; J trimming: 7 bases; junction bases outside the gene matches: 11.

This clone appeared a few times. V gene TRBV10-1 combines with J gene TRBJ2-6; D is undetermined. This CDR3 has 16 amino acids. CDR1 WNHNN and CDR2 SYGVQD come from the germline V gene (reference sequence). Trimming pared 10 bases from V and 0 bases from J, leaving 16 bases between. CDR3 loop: CATSEARPSGANVLTF. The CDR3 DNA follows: TGCGCCACCTCAGAAGCGAGGCCCTCTGGGGCCAACGTCCTGACTTTC.

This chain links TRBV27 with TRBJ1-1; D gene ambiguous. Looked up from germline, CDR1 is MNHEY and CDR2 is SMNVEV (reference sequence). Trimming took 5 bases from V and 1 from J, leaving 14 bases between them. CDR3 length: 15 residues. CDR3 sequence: CASSARFLANTEAFF. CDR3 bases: TGTGCCAGCAGTGCCCGCTTTTTGGCGAACACTGAAGCTTTCTTT.

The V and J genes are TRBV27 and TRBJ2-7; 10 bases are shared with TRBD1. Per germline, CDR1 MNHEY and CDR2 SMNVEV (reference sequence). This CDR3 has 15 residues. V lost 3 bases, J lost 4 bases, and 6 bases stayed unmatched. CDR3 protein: CASSFYGTGVYEQYF. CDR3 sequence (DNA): TGTGCCAGCAGTTTCTACGGGACAGGGGTGTACGAGCAGTACTTC.